A selection of T cell receptor beta chains follows, all from one sample in a study of CD8+ T cells in alopecia areata. Repertoires were generated with immunoSEQ multiplex PCR, while TCRdb's copy carries only in-frame clones and drops some. The table includes 60,000 to 65,000 clones, 44% detected once. Input material: NKG2D-low CD8+ T cells sorted from blood. These receptors were collected from a human donor with alopecia areata. Both conserved end residues are part of each CDR3. The order of the fields is CDR3 DNA, CDR3 protein, D gene, clone size, J gene, CDR3 length, V gene. A D gene is named only where the DNA matches it firmly. Not all rows give a size; the values are once, few, many and, for expanded clones, a class.

cdr3_nt: TGCAGCGTTGCCTCTTCCGGGACTTCCCCCTACGAGCAGTACTTC
cdr3_aa: CSVASSGTSPYEQYF
d_call: .
clone_size: .
j_call: TRBJ2-7
cdr3_length: 15
v_call: TRBV29-1

cdr3_nt: TGTGCCAGCAGTTTTGGGGACTACGAGCAGTACTTC
cdr3_aa: CASSFGDYEQYF
d_call: .
clone_size: few
j_call: TRBJ2-7
cdr3_length: 12
v_call: TRBV28

cdr3_nt: TGCAGCGTAGACGGTTTTAACACCGGGGAGCTGTTTTTT
cdr3_aa: CSVDGFNTGELFF
d_call: .
clone_size: few
j_call: TRBJ2-2
cdr3_length: 13
v_call: TRBV29-1

cdr3_nt: TGCGCCAGCAGCGCTGAACGGACCCTGGCAGGAAACTATGGCTACACCTTC
cdr3_aa: CASSAERTLAGNYGYTF
d_call: .
clone_size: .
j_call: TRBJ1-2
cdr3_length: 17
v_call: TRBV4-3

cdr3_nt: TGTGCCTGGAGTCCTTGGGACAGGGATCTGAACACTGAAGCTTTCTTT
cdr3_aa: CAWSPWDRDLNTEAFF
d_call: TRBD1
clone_size: once
j_call: TRBJ1-1
cdr3_length: 16
v_call: TRBV30

cdr3_nt: TGTGCCATCAGTGAGTCTCCCCCACATAGCAATCAGCCCCAGCATTTT
cdr3_aa: CAISESPPHSNQPQHF
d_call: .
clone_size: .
j_call: TRBJ1-5
cdr3_length: 16
v_call: TRBV10-3

cdr3_nt: TGTGCCAGCAGCTTGGGCTTGCGGGGGGGCTCCTACGAGCAGTACTTC
cdr3_aa: CASSLGLRGGSYEQYF
d_call: TRBD2
clone_size: .
j_call: TRBJ2-7
cdr3_length: 16
v_call: TRBV5-4

cdr3_nt: TGTGCCAGCAGCCAAGGCGTAGCGGGGGGAGGAGAGACCCAGTACTTC
cdr3_aa: CASSQGVAGGGETQYF
d_call: TRBD2
clone_size: .
j_call: TRBJ2-5
cdr3_length: 16
v_call: TRBV14

cdr3_nt: TGCAGCGCAGTGACAGGCTATGGCTACACCTTC
cdr3_aa: CSAVTGYGYTF
d_call: .
clone_size: .
j_call: TRBJ1-2
cdr3_length: 11
v_call: TRBV29-1

cdr3_nt: TGTGCCGGTGGTGGGGCAGGGAGCACAGATACGCAGTATTTT
cdr3_aa: CAGGGAGSTDTQYF
d_call: .
clone_size: .
j_call: TRBJ2-3
cdr3_length: 14
v_call: TRBV28

cdr3_nt: TGTGCCAGCAGTTTAGGAGGGGGCTACGAGCAGTACTTC
cdr3_aa: CASSLGGGYEQYF
d_call: .
clone_size: .
j_call: TRBJ2-7
cdr3_length: 13
v_call: TRBV28

cdr3_nt: TGTGCCAGCAGCGAAGGGGGTTTAGCCAAAAACATTCAGTACTTC
cdr3_aa: CASSEGGLAKNIQYF
d_call: .
clone_size: .
j_call: TRBJ2-4
cdr3_length: 15
v_call: TRBV9

cdr3_nt: TGTGCCAGCAGCCCGGGGCTGTTGTCCTACGAGCAGTACTTC
cdr3_aa: CASSPGLLSYEQYF
d_call: .
clone_size: .
j_call: TRBJ2-7
cdr3_length: 14
v_call: TRBV13

cdr3_nt: TGTGCCAGCAGCGGAATGCTAGCGGGAGGGCTTTGGTACGAGCAGTACTTC
cdr3_aa: CASSGMLAGGLWYEQYF
d_call: TRBD2
clone_size: .
j_call: TRBJ2-7
cdr3_length: 17
v_call: TRBV11-2

cdr3_nt: TGCAGCGTTGAATCAGATCGGGACCCCAGTACGCAGTATTTT
cdr3_aa: CSVESDRDPSTQYF
d_call: .
clone_size: once
j_call: TRBJ2-3
cdr3_length: 14
v_call: TRBV29-1

cdr3_nt: TGCAGTGCTAGAGTTCTCTCCGAGCAGTACTTC
cdr3_aa: CSARVLSEQYF
d_call: .
clone_size: .
j_call: TRBJ2-7
cdr3_length: 11
v_call: TRBV20-1

cdr3_nt: TGCAGCGTTGATCCCGGGGCTGGGGCCAACGTCCTGACTTTC
cdr3_aa: CSVDPGAGANVLTF
d_call: .
clone_size: .
j_call: TRBJ2-6
cdr3_length: 14
v_call: TRBV29-1

cdr3_nt: TGTGCCAGCAGTTACTTTAGCACCCCAAAAGAGACCCAGTACTTC
cdr3_aa: CASSYFSTPKETQYF
d_call: .
clone_size: .
j_call: TRBJ2-5
cdr3_length: 15
v_call: TRBV6-5

cdr3_nt: TGCAGCGTTGAGGGGGGGTCCTATGGCTACACCTTC
cdr3_aa: CSVEGGSYGYTF
d_call: .
clone_size: .
j_call: TRBJ1-2
cdr3_length: 12
v_call: TRBV29-1

cdr3_nt: TGTGCCTGGAGTGAGCCTATACAGGACACCGGGGAGCTGTTTTTT
cdr3_aa: CAWSEPIQDTGELFF
d_call: .
clone_size: .
j_call: TRBJ2-2
cdr3_length: 15
v_call: TRBV30

cdr3_nt: TGTGCCAGCACTCCAGGGGCTGGGGCCAACGTCCTGACTTTC
cdr3_aa: CASTPGAGANVLTF
d_call: .
clone_size: once
j_call: TRBJ2-6
cdr3_length: 14
v_call: TRBV27

cdr3_nt: TGTGCCAGTAGTCAATTCCACGGGGGCAACACCGGGGAGCTGTTTTTT
cdr3_aa: CASSQFHGGNTGELFF
d_call: .
clone_size: .
j_call: TRBJ2-2
cdr3_length: 16
v_call: TRBV19

cdr3_nt: TGCGCCAGCAGCCTACTGGGGGACAACGAGCAGTACTTC
cdr3_aa: CASSLLGDNEQYF
d_call: .
clone_size: .
j_call: TRBJ2-7
cdr3_length: 13
v_call: TRBV5-1

cdr3_nt: TGTGCCAGCAGTTCCTCTGGGGCCAACGTCCTGACTTTC
cdr3_aa: CASSSSGANVLTF
d_call: .
clone_size: .
j_call: TRBJ2-6
cdr3_length: 13
v_call: TRBV27

cdr3_nt: TGTGCCAGCAGTGATTGGGCGGCCTACAATGAGCAGTTCTTC
cdr3_aa: CASSDWAAYNEQFF
d_call: .
clone_size: few
j_call: TRBJ2-1
cdr3_length: 14
v_call: TRBV2

cdr3_nt: TGTGCCAGCAGTGACTCGGCTAGCGGACATACGGATACGCAGTATTTT
cdr3_aa: CASSDSASGHTDTQYF
d_call: TRBD2
clone_size: medium-sized
j_call: TRBJ2-3
cdr3_length: 16
v_call: TRBV6-4

cdr3_nt: TGCGCCAGCAGCTTGGCCAAGGGCCCAAGAGTCGAGCAGTACTTC
cdr3_aa: CASSLAKGPRVEQYF
d_call: .
clone_size: .
j_call: TRBJ2-7
cdr3_length: 15
v_call: TRBV5-1

cdr3_nt: TGCGCCAGCAGCCTCGGGGATGAGCAGTTCTTC
cdr3_aa: CASSLGDEQFF
d_call: .
clone_size: .
j_call: TRBJ2-1
cdr3_length: 11
v_call: TRBV4-1

cdr3_nt: TGTGCCAGCAGCCCAATAGCCCCTAACTATGGCTACACCTTC
cdr3_aa: CASSPIAPNYGYTF
d_call: .
clone_size: .
j_call: TRBJ1-2
cdr3_length: 14
v_call: TRBV7-2

cdr3_nt: TGTGCCAGCAGTTCGAGCGGGACCGGCACAGATACGCAGTATTTT
cdr3_aa: CASSSSGTGTDTQYF
d_call: TRBD2
clone_size: .
j_call: TRBJ2-3
cdr3_length: 15
v_call: TRBV6-5

cdr3_nt: TGTGCCAGCAGCACCCCGACAGGGTCTAATGAAAAACTGTTTTTT
cdr3_aa: CASSTPTGSNEKLFF
d_call: TRBD1
clone_size: once
j_call: TRBJ1-4
cdr3_length: 15
v_call: TRBV9

cdr3_nt: TGCAGCGTTGTAACTGTTTTGTTGGATACGCAGTATTTT
cdr3_aa: CSVVTVLLDTQYF
d_call: .
clone_size: .
j_call: TRBJ2-3
cdr3_length: 13
v_call: TRBV29-1

cdr3_nt: TGTGCCAGCAGCCCGACCGGGAGATTCTTAGAGCAGTACTTC
cdr3_aa: CASSPTGRFLEQYF
d_call: .
clone_size: few
j_call: TRBJ2-7
cdr3_length: 14
v_call: TRBV7-8

cdr3_nt: TGTGCCAGCAGTCTCGGCAATGAGCAGTTCTTC
cdr3_aa: CASSLGNEQFF
d_call: .
clone_size: .
j_call: TRBJ2-1
cdr3_length: 11
v_call: TRBV27

cdr3_nt: TGCAGCGCGGGAGGGAGGCAACTAGCGGGGCCTTACAATGAGCAGTTCTTC
cdr3_aa: CSAGGRQLAGPYNEQFF
d_call: TRBD2
clone_size: once
j_call: TRBJ2-1
cdr3_length: 17
v_call: TRBV29-1

cdr3_nt: TGTGCCAGCAGCTTTGCGGGCGGCTACACCTTC
cdr3_aa: CASSFAGGYTF
d_call: .
clone_size: .
j_call: TRBJ1-2
cdr3_length: 11
v_call: TRBV7-9

cdr3_nt: TGTGCCAGCAGAGACAGATACAATGAGCAGTTCTTC
cdr3_aa: CASRDRYNEQFF
d_call: .
clone_size: few
j_call: TRBJ2-1
cdr3_length: 12
v_call: TRBV7-9

cdr3_nt: TGTGCCAGCAGCTCCCTGGGGGCAGGGGGTGTAGAGACCCAGTACTTC
cdr3_aa: CASSSLGAGGVETQYF
d_call: TRBD1
clone_size: .
j_call: TRBJ2-5
cdr3_length: 16
v_call: TRBV9

cdr3_nt: TGCGCCAGCAGCATCCGGACTAGCGGGAGAGCAGATACGCAGTATTTT
cdr3_aa: CASSIRTSGRADTQYF
d_call: TRBD2
clone_size: .
j_call: TRBJ2-3
cdr3_length: 16
v_call: TRBV4-1

cdr3_nt: TGCAGCGCCCGGGACAGCGATAACTATGGCTACACCTTC
cdr3_aa: CSARDSDNYGYTF
d_call: TRBD1
clone_size: .
j_call: TRBJ1-2
cdr3_length: 13
v_call: TRBV29-1

cdr3_nt: TGTGCCAGCAGTTACTCGTGGGGCCGGGAGACCCAGTACTTC
cdr3_aa: CASSYSWGRETQYF
d_call: .
clone_size: .
j_call: TRBJ2-5
cdr3_length: 14
v_call: TRBV6-5

cdr3_nt: TGTGCCAGCAGTCCACTCACCGGGGAGCTGTTTTTT
cdr3_aa: CASSPLTGELFF
d_call: .
clone_size: once
j_call: TRBJ2-2
cdr3_length: 12
v_call: TRBV27

cdr3_nt: TGTGCCAGTGCGACAGACCCCTACGAGCAGTACTTC
cdr3_aa: CASATDPYEQYF
d_call: .
clone_size: few
j_call: TRBJ2-7
cdr3_length: 12
v_call: TRBV19

cdr3_nt: TGCGCCAGCAGCCAAGGACTCCTCGAGACCCAGTACTTC
cdr3_aa: CASSQGLLETQYF
d_call: .
clone_size: once
j_call: TRBJ2-5
cdr3_length: 13
v_call: TRBV4-3

cdr3_nt: TGTGCCAGCAGCTTATTTGTCAGGGGGACTTCGGGAGAGCAGTACTTC
cdr3_aa: CASSLFVRGTSGEQYF
d_call: .
clone_size: .
j_call: TRBJ2-7
cdr3_length: 16
v_call: TRBV7-9

cdr3_nt: TGCGCCAGCAGCTTTGGAGGGAACGAGCAGTACTTC
cdr3_aa: CASSFGGNEQYF
d_call: .
clone_size: .
j_call: TRBJ2-7
cdr3_length: 12
v_call: TRBV5-1

cdr3_nt: TGCGCCAGCAGCCTGGACAGGGTCCGGAGCTCCTACAATGAGCAGTTCTTC
cdr3_aa: CASSLDRVRSSYNEQFF
d_call: TRBD1
clone_size: .
j_call: TRBJ2-1
cdr3_length: 17
v_call: TRBV5-1

cdr3_nt: TGTGCCAGCAGCCTACAGGGGCTTTATGGCTACACCTTC
cdr3_aa: CASSLQGLYGYTF
d_call: TRBD1
clone_size: .
j_call: TRBJ1-2
cdr3_length: 13
v_call: TRBV14

cdr3_nt: TGTGCCAGCAGCCCCGATCGGGATTACGGCAATGAGCAGTTCTTC
cdr3_aa: CASSPDRDYGNEQFF
d_call: .
clone_size: few
j_call: TRBJ2-1
cdr3_length: 15
v_call: TRBV7-8

cdr3_nt: TGTGCCAGCAGTTTATTCGGGGGCACTGAAGCTTTCTTT
cdr3_aa: CASSLFGGTEAFF
d_call: .
clone_size: .
j_call: TRBJ1-1
cdr3_length: 13
v_call: TRBV27

cdr3_nt: TGTGCCAGCAGCAGGGGGGATCAGCCCCAGCATTTT
cdr3_aa: CASSRGDQPQHF
d_call: TRBD1
clone_size: .
j_call: TRBJ1-5
cdr3_length: 12
v_call: TRBV6-6

cdr3_nt: TGCAGCGTTGAAGGGCTAGCGGGAGTATGGGATTACAATGAGCAGTTCTTC
cdr3_aa: CSVEGLAGVWDYNEQFF
d_call: TRBD2
clone_size: .
j_call: TRBJ2-1
cdr3_length: 17
v_call: TRBV29-1

cdr3_nt: TGCGCCAGCAGTTGGACAAATTTCTACGAGCAGTACTTC
cdr3_aa: CASSWTNFYEQYF
d_call: .
clone_size: .
j_call: TRBJ2-7
cdr3_length: 13
v_call: TRBV5-1

cdr3_nt: TGCAGCGTTGAAGGCGGATTGTTTAGCGGGATTGGTTACGAGCAGTACTTC
cdr3_aa: CSVEGGLFSGIGYEQYF
d_call: TRBD2
clone_size: .
j_call: TRBJ2-7
cdr3_length: 17
v_call: TRBV29-1

cdr3_nt: TGTGCCAGCAGTGAGGGGCAGGGACTCCGAACTGAAGCTTTCTTT
cdr3_aa: CASSEGQGLRTEAFF
d_call: .
clone_size: .
j_call: TRBJ1-1
cdr3_length: 15
v_call: TRBV2

cdr3_nt: TGTGCCTGGAGTAGGGGGGGAGGGACAGATACGCAGTATTTT
cdr3_aa: CAWSRGGGTDTQYF
d_call: .
clone_size: .
j_call: TRBJ2-3
cdr3_length: 14
v_call: TRBV30

cdr3_nt: TGTGCCAGCAGCGCGACTAGCACAGATACGCAGTATTTT
cdr3_aa: CASSATSTDTQYF
d_call: .
clone_size: few
j_call: TRBJ2-3
cdr3_length: 13
v_call: TRBV7-8

cdr3_nt: TGCAGCGTTGTCGGCGGGAGTGGGACAGATACGCAGTATTTT
cdr3_aa: CSVVGGSGTDTQYF
d_call: TRBD2
clone_size: few
j_call: TRBJ2-3
cdr3_length: 14
v_call: TRBV29-1

cdr3_nt: TGTGCCAGCAGCCAACGAACGAAAACTAGCGGGGCCGACAATGAGCAGTTCTTC
cdr3_aa: CASSQRTKTSGADNEQFF
d_call: TRBD2
clone_size: few
j_call: TRBJ2-1
cdr3_length: 18
v_call: TRBV14